The next 6 T cell receptor beta chains were all read from a single sample in a study of T cell responses to AZD1222 COVID-19 vaccine. Data came from immunoSEQ multiplex PCR; TCRdb stores just in-frame clones and leaves some out. Among fewer than 90,000 clones, about nine tenths were seen once, and the ten largest hold less than 9%. The sample consisted of peripheral blood, taken 28 days after the second AZD1222 dose. These receptor sequences come from an adult who received the AZD1222 COVID-19 vaccine.

This clone has only one observation. This chain uses TRBV11-2 with TRBJ1-2; 12 nucleotides match TRBD1. The CDR3 is made up of 17 amino acids. Germline assignment: CDR1 SGHAT and CDR2 FQNNGV. Trimming took 5 bases from V and 4 from J; bases not matched to a gene: 11. CDR3 residues: CASSVKGTGGGGYGYTF. CDR3 nucleotide sequence: TGTGCCAGCAGCGTAAAAGGGACAGGGGGCGGTGGCTATGGCTACACCTTC.

V gene TRBV7-9 combines with J gene TRBJ1-5, with TRBD1 identical over 7 bases. The V and J ends lost 8 bases and 5 bases, in that order; junction bases with no gene match: 12. This CDR3 has 15 residues. From germline, CDR1 is SEHNR and CDR2 FQNEAQ (reference sequence). CDR3 DNA sequence: TGTGCCAGCCGATCCGACAGGGACGGGGATCAGCCCCAGCATTTT. As protein: CASRSDRDGDQPQHF.

J is TRBJ1-6 and V is TRBV6-5; possible D gene TRBD1, 5 bases. Germline CDR1 reads MNHEY; CDR2 reads SVGAGI. V lost 6 bases and J lost 3, with 12 bases in between. The CDR3 has 15 residues. CDR3 residues: CASRPDRGYNSPLHF. As DNA, the CDR3 is TGTGCCAGCAGGCCCGACAGAGGCTATAATTCACCCCTCCACTTT.

There are a few counts of this clone. CDR3 coding DNA: TGCGCCAGCAGCCAACCGGGACAGGGGAGAGGCTACACCTTC. Translating it yields CASSQPGQGRGYTF. J is TRBJ1-2 and V is TRBV4-1; 10 positions agree with TRBD1. Germline CDR1 MGHRA, CDR2 YSYEKL. The J segment lost 8 bases and the V segment lost 2 bases, leaving 5 bases of the junction unmatched. The CDR3 is 14 amino acids.

This sequence joins TRBV5-1 and TRBJ2-1; D call uncertain. Germline assignment: CDR1 SGHRS and CDR2 YFSETQ. CDR3 size: 16 residues. Trimming took off 1 base at V and 6 bases at J, with 17 bases between the two ends. CDR3 sequence: CASSLFDGVSSNEQFF. Written as DNA, the CDR3 is TGCGCCAGCAGCTTGTTCGATGGAGTATCATCCAATGAGCAGTTCTTC.

V is TRBV19 and J is TRBJ1-1; 10 bases agree with TRBD1. The junction had 5 bases not matched to a gene; V was cut back by 6 bases and J by 4 bases. The germline V gene has CDR1 LNHDA and CDR2 SQIVND (reference sequence). CDR3 length equals 14 residues. The CDR3 bases are TGTGCCAGTAGACCGGGACAGGGGTTCACTGAAGCTTTCTTT. Translation gives CASRPGQGFTEAFF. The complete variable domain, with remaining parts taken from reference TRBV19 and TRBJ1-1, reads DGGITQSPKYLFRKEGQNVTLSCEQNLNHDAMYWYRQDPGQGLRLIYYSQIVNDFQKGDIAEGYSVSREKKESFPLTVTSAQKNPTAFYLCASRPGQGFTEAFFGQGTRLTVV.